This T cell receptor beta chain was identified in a study of response to subunit inactivated influenza vaccine. TCRdb redid the calling of the RT-PCR reads with MiXCR, one entry per CDR3 protein. The repertoire holds approximately 480,000 distinct CDR3 sequences, with approximately 10% as singletons. This clonotype came up a few times. Antigen unknown. V was pared by 6 bases and J by 5 bases, with 10 bases of the junction left unmatched. The CDR3 runs 15 residues. Study outcomes and limitations: Each seasonal influenza vaccination recruits few new T cells, the authors suggested.

This sequence joins TRBV12-3 or TRBV12-4 and TRBJ2-5; 9 bases line up with TRBD2. This clonotype was obtained from a man aged 50-60 years who received an inactivated influenza vaccine. Source: PBMCs from blood, taken around seven weeks after vaccination. The CDR3 nucleotides read TGTGCCAGCAGGGGCGGGGGGGCAGTAAGGGAGACCCAGTACTTC. This encodes CASRGGGAVRETQYF.